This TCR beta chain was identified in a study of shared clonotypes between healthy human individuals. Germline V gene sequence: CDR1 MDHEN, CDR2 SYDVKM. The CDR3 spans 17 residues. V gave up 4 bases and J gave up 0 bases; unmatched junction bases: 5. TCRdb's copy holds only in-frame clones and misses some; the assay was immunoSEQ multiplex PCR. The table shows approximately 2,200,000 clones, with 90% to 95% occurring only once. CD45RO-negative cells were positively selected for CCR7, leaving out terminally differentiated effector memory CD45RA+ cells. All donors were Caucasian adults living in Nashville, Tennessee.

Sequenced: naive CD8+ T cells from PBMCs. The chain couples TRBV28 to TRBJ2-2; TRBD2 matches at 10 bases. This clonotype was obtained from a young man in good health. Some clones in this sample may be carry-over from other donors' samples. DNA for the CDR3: TGTGCCAGCAGTTCCTCCGGACTAGCGGCGAACACCGGGGAGCTGTTTTTT. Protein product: CASSSSGLAANTGELFF.